The clone carrying this T cell receptor beta chain was found a few times. Its antigen is currently unknown. The data were taken from a study of blood T cells in healthy people across ages. Broader study findings: No one knew whether donors had CMV, which possibly confounded expanded clonotype changes. Any conclusive comparison of naive versus antigen-experienced cells was prevented by using unsorted PBMCs.

Germline CDR1 MNHEY, CDR2 SMNVEV (reference sequence). V was pared by 2 bases and J by 5 bases, with 19 bases between. The CDR3 extends over 16 amino acids. It was with a sample-barcoded 5' primer and a J-beta primer mix that a second PCR of about 6 to 12 cycles was run. With 12 random nucleotides, a template-switch adaptor tagged each individual cDNA molecule. A single record per CDR3 protein comes from TCRdb applying MiXCR to the 5' RACE reads. The sample comprises approximately 600,000 distinct CDR3 sequences, around three fifths of which are singletons, and 30% to 45% rests with the top ten. The V gene is TRBV27, the J gene TRBJ2-7; D is possibly TRBD2 (7 bases). The sequence derives from a man between 60 and 75 years old in good health. Sequences were obtained from blood. The CDR3 reads CASSLGSGGGGNEQYF. CDR3 DNA sequence: TGTGCCAGCAGTTTAGGGAGCGGAGGCGGGGGCAACGAGCAGTACTTC.